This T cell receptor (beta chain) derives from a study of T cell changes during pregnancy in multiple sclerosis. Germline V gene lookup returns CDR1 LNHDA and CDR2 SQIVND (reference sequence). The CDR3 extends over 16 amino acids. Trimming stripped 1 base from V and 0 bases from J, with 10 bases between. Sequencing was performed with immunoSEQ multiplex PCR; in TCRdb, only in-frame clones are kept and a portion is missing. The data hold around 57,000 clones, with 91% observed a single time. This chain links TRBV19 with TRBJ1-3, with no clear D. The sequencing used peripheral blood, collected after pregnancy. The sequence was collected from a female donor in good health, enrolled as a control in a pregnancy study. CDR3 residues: CASSIGRLNSGNTIYF. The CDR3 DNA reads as TGTGCCAGTAGTATAGGTCGTCTTAACTCTGGAAACACCATATATTTT.